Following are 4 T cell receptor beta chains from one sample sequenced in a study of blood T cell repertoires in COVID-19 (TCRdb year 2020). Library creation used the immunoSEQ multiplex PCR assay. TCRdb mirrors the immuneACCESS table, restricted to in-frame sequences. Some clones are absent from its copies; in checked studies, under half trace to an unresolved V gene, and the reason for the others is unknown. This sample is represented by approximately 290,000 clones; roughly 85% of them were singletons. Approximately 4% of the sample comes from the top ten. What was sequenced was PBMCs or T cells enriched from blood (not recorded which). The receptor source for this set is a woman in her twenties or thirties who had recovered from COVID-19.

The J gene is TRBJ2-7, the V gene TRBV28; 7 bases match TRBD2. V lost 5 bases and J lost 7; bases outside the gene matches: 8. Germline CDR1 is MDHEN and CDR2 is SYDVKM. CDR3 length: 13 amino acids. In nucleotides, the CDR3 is TGTGCCAGCAGTAGGACACCGGGGGGAGAGCAGTACTTC. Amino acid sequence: CASSRTPGGEQYF.

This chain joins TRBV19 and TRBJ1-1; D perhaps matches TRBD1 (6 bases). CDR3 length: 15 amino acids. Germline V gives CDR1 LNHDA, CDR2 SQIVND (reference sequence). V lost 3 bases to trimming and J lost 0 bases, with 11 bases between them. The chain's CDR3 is CASSIRDRLNTEAFF. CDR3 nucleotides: TGTGCCAGTAGTATCCGAGACAGGTTGAACACTGAAGCTTTCTTT.

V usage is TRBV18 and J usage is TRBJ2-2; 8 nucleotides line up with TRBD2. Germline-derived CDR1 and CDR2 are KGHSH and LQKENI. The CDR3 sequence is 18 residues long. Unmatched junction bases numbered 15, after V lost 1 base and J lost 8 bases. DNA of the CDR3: TGTGCCAGCTCACCACGACGAACCGGGACTAGGGACCCAGGGGAGCTGTTTTTT. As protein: CASSPRRTGTRDPGELFF.

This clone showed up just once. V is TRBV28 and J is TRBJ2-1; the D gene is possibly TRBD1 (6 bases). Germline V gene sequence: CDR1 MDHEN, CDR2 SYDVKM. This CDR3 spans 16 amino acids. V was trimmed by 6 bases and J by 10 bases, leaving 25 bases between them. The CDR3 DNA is TGTGCCAGCAGAACCAGCGTACGACACGGGACATGGGAGCAGTTCTTC. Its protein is CASRTSVRHGTWEQFF.